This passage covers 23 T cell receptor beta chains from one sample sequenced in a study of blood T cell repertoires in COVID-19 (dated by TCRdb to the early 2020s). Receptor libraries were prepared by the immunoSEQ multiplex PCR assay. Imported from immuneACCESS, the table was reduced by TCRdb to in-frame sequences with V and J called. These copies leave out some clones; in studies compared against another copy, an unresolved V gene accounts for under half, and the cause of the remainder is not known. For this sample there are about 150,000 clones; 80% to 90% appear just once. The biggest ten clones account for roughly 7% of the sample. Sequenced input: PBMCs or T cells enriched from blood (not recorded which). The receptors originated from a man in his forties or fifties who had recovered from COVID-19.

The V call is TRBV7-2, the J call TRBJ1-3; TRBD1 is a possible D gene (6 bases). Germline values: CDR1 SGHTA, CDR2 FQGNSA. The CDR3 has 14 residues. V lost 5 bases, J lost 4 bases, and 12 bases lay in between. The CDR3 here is CASSRTDSGNTIYF. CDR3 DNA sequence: TGTGCCAGCAGCAGGACAGATTCAGGAAACACCATATATTTT.

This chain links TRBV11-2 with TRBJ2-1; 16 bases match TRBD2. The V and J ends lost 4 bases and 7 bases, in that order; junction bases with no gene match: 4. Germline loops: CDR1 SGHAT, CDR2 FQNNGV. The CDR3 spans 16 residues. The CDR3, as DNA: TGTGCCAGCAGCTGGGGACTAGCGGGGGGGTTAAATGAGCAGTTCTTC. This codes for CASSWGLAGGLNEQFF.

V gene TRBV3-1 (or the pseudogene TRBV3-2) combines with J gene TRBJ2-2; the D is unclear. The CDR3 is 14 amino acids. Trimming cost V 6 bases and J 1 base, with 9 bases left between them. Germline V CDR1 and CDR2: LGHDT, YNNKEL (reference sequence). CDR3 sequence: CASRAAVNTGELFF. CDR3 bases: TGTGCCAGCAGGGCGGCCGTGAACACCGGGGAGCTGTTTTTT.

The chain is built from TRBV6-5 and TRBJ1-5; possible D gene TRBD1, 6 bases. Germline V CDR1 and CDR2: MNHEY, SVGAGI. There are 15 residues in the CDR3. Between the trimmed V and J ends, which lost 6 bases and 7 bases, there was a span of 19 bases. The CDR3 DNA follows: TGTGCCAGCAGCAAGAACGGCGGGGGCCACCAGCCCCAGCATTTT. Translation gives CASSKNGGGHQPQHF.

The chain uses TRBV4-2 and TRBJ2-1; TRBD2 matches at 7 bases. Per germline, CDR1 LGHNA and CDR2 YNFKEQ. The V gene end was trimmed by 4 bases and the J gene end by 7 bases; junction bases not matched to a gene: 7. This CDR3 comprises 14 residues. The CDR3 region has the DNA TGTGCCAGCAGCCCTCCTTCCGGGGGGAATGAGCAGTTCTTC. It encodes CASSPPSGGNEQFF.

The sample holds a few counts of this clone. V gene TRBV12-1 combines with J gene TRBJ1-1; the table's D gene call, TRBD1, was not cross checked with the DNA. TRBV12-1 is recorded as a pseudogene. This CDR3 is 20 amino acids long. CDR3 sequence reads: CASSPRTGNKINTMNTEAFF. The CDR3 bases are TGTGCCAGCAGCCCCCGGACAGGGAACAAGATAAATACTATGAACACTGAAGCTTTCTTT.

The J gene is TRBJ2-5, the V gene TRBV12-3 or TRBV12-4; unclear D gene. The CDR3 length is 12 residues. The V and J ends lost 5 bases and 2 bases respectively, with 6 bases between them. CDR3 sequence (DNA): TGTGCCAGCAGTGTAGTACAAGAGACCCAGTACTTC. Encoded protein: CASSVVQETQYF.

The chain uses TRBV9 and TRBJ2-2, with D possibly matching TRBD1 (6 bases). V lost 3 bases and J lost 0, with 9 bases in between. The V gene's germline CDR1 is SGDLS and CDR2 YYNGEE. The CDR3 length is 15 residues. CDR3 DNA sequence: TGTGCCAGCAGCGCACAGGGAACGAACACCGGGGAGCTGTTTTTT. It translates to CASSAQGTNTGELFF.

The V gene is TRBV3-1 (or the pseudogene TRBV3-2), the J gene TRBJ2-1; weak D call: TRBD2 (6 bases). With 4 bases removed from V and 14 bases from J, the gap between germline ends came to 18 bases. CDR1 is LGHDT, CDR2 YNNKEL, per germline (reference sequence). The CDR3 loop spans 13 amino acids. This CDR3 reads CASSLFGGLNKFF. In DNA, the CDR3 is TGTGCCAGCAGCCTCTTCGGGGGACTGAATAAGTTCTTC.

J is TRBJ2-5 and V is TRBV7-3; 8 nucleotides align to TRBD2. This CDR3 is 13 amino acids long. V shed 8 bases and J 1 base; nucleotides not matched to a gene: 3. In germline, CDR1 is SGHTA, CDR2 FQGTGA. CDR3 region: CASGRGGQETQYF. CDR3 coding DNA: TGTGCCAGCGGACGGGGGGGCCAAGAGACCCAGTACTTC.

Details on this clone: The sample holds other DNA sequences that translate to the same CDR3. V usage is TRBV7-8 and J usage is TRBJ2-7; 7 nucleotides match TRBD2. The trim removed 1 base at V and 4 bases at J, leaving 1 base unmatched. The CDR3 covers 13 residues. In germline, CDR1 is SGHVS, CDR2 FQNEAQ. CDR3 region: CASSLGGGYEQYF. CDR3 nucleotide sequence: TGTGCCAGCAGCTTAGGCGGGGGATACGAGCAGTACTTC.

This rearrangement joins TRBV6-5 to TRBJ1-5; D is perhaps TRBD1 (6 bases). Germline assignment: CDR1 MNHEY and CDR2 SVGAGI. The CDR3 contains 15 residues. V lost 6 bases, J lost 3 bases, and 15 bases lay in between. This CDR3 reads CASRPGGAYNQPQHF. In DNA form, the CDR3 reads TGTGCCAGCAGGCCGGGGGGCGCTTACAATCAGCCCCAGCATTTT.

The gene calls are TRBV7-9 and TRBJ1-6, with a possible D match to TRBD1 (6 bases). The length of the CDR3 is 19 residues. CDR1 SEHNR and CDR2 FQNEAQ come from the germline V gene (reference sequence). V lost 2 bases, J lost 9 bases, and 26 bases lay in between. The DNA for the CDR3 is TGTGCCAGCAGCTTATTGGTCGATGTCTGGGGGCTAGGGAGTTCACCCCTCCACTTT. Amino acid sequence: CASSLLVDVWGLGSSPLHF.

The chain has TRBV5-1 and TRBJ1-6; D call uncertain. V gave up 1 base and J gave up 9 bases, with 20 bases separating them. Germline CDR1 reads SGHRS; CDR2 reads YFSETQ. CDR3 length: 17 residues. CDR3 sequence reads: CASSLTARSIFISPLHF. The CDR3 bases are TGCGCCAGCAGCTTGACGGCCAGGTCAATTTTTATTTCACCCCTCCACTTT.

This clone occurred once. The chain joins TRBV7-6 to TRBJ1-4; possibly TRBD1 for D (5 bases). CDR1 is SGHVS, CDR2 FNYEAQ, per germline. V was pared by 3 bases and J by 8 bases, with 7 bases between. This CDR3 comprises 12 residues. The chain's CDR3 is CASSFRGEKLFF. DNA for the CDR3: TGTGCCAGCAGCTTTAGGGGCGAAAAACTGTTTTTT.

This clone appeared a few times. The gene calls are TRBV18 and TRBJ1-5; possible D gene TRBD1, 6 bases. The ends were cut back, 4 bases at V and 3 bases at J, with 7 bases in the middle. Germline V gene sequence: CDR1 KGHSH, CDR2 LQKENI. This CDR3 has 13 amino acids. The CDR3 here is CASSRQDNQPQHF. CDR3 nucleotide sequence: TGTGCCAGCTCACGACAGGACAATCAGCCCCAGCATTTT.

CDR3 residues: CASSFQGAGTDTQYF. As DNA, the CDR3 is TGTGCCAGCAGCTTCCAGGGGGCAGGCACAGATACGCAGTATTTT. The chain uses TRBV7-2 and TRBJ2-3; 8 bases match TRBD1. Germline CDR1 SGHTA, CDR2 FQGNSA. The trim removed 3 bases at V and 1 base at J, leaving 3 bases unmatched. This CDR3 is built from 15 residues.

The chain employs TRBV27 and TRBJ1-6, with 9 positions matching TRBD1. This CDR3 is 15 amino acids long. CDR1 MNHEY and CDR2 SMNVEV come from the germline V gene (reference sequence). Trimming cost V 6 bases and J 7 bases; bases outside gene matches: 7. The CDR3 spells CASSPMGTGNSPLHF. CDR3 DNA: TGTGCCAGCAGCCCGATGGGGACAGGGAATTCACCCCTCCACTTT.

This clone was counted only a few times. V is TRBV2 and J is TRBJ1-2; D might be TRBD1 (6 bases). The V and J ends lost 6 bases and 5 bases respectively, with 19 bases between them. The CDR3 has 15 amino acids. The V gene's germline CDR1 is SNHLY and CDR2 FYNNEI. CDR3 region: CASSPRGASTYGYTF. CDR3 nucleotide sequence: TGTGCCAGCAGCCCCCGGGGGGCAAGTACTTATGGCTACACCTTC.

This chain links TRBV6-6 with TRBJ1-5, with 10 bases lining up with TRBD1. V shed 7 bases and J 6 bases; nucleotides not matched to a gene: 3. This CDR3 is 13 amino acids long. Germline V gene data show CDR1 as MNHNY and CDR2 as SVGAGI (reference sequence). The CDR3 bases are TGTGCCAGCAAAGGACAGGGGGTTCAGCCCCAGCATTTT. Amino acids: CASKGQGVQPQHF.

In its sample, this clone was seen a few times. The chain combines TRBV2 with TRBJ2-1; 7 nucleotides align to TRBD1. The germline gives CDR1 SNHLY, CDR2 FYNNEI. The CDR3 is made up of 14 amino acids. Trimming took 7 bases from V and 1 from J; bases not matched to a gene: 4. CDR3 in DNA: TGTGCCAGCACTGGGGACAGATCCTACAATGAGCAGTTCTTC. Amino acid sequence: CASTGDRSYNEQFF.

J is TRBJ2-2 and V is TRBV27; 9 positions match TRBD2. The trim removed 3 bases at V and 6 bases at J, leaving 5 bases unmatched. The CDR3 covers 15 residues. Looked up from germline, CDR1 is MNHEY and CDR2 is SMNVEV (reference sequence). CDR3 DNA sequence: TGTGCCAGCAGTTTTCTTCTAGCGGGACCCGGGGAGCTGTTTTTT. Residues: CASSFLLAGPGELFF.

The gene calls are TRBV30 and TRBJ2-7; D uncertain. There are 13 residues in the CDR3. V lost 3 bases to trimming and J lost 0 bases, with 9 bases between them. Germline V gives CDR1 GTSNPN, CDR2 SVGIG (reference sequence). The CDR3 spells CAWRPGSSYEQYF. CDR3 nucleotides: TGTGCCTGGAGACCGGGTTCCTCCTACGAGCAGTACTTC.